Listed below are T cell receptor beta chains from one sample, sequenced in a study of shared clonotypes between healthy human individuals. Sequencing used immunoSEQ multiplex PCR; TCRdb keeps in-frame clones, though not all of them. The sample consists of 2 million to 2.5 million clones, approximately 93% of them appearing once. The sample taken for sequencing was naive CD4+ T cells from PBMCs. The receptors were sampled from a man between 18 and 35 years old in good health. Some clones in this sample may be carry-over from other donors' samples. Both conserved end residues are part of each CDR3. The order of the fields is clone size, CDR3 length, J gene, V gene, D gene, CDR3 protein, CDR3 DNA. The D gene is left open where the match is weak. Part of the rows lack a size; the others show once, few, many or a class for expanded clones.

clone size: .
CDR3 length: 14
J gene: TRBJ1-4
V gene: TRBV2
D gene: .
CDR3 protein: CASRAYNGGEKLFF
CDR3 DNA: TGTGCCAGCAGGGCCTACAACGGGGGAGAAAAACTGTTTTTT

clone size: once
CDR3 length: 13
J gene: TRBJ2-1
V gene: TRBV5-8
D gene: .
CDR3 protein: CASRGSGGNEQFF
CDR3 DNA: TGTGCCAGCCGGGGCAGTGGAGGGAATGAGCAGTTCTTC

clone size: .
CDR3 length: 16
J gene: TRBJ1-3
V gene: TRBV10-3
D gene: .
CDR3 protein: CAISGGPGEAGNTIYF
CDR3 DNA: TGTGCCATCAGTGGGGGGCCGGGCGAGGCTGGAAACACCATATATTTT

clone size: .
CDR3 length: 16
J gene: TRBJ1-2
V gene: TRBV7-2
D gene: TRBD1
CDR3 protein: CASSLGRDRANYGYTF
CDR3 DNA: TGTGCCAGCAGCTTAGGTCGGGACAGGGCGAACTATGGCTACACCTTC

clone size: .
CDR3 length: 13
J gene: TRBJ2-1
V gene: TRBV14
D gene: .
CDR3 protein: CASSQDLGDEQFF
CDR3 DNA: TGTGCCAGCAGCCAAGATTTGGGAGATGAGCAGTTCTTC

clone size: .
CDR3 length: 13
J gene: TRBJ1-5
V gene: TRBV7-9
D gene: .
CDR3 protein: CASSLAAGAPQHF
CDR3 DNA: TGTGCCAGCAGCTTAGCCGCCGGGGCGCCCCAGCATTTT

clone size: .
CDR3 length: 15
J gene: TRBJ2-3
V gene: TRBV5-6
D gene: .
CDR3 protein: CASRSTLGSTDTQYF
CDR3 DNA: TGTGCCAGCAGATCCACTCTAGGTAGCACAGATACGCAGTATTTT

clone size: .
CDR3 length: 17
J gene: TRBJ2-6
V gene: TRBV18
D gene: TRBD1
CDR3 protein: CASSGTEGASGANVLTF
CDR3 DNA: TGTGCCAGCTCAGGGACAGAGGGGGCCTCTGGGGCCAACGTCCTGACTTTC

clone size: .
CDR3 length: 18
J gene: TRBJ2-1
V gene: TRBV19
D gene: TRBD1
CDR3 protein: CASSPGTVRPSTYNEQFF
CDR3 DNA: TGTGCCAGTAGCCCGGGGACAGTAAGGCCGTCAACCTACAATGAGCAGTTCTTC

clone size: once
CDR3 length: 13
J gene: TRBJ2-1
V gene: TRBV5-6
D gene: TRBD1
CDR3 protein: CASSQGAGLVQFF
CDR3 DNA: TGTGCCAGCAGCCAGGGGGCTGGACTGGTTCAGTTCTTC

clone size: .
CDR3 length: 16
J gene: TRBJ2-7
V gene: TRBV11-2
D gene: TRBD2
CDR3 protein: CASSSFGREGSYEQYF
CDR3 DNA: TGTGCCAGCAGCTCCTTTGGGCGGGAGGGGTCCTACGAGCAGTACTTC

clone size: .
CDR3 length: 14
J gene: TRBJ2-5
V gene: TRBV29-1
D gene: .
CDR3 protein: CSVVPTRQAETQYF
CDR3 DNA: TGCAGCGTTGTCCCCACCCGTCAAGCAGAGACCCAGTACTTC

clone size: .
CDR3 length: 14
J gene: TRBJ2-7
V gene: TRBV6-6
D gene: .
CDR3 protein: CASSYAKGAYEQYF
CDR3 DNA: TGTGCCAGCAGTTACGCCAAGGGGGCCTACGAGCAGTACTTC

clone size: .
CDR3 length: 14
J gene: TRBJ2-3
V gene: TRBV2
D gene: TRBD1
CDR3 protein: CASAGTVSTDTQYF
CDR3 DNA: TGTGCCAGCGCCGGGACAGTAAGCACAGATACGCAGTATTTT

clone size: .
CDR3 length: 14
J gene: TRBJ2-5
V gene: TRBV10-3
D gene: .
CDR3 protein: CAISETDSQETQYF
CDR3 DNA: TGTGCCATCAGTGAGACGGACTCCCAAGAGACCCAGTACTTC

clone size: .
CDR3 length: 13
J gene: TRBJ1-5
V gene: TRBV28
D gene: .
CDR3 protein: CATLRGGGQPQHF
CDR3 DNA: TGTGCCACCCTTCGGGGAGGTGGCCAGCCCCAGCATTTT

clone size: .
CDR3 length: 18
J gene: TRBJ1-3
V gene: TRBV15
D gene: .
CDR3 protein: CATSRDSTGALVGNTIYF
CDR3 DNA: TGTGCCACCAGCAGAGATTCGACGGGGGCTCTTGTAGGAAACACCATATATTTT

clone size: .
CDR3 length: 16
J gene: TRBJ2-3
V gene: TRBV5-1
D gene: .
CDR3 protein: CASSLDRGAFTDTQYF
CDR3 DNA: TGCGCCAGCAGCTTGGATCGGGGGGCTTTCACAGATACGCAGTATTTT

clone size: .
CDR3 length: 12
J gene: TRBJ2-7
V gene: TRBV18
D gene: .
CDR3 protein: CASSPGAYEQYF
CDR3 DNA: TGTGCCAGCTCACCAGGGGCCTACGAGCAGTACTTC

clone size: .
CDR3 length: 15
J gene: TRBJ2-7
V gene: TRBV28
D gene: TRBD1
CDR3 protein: CASSLAGTGGYEQYF
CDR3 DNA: TGTGCCAGCAGTTTAGCCGGGACAGGGGGCTACGAGCAGTACTTC

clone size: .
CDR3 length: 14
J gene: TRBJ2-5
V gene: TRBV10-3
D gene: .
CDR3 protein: CAISENGSGETQYF
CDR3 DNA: TGTGCCATCAGTGAGAACGGGAGCGGGGAGACCCAGTACTTC

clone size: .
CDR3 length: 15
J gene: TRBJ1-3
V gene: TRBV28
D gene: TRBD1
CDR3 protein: CASSSTGESGNTIYF
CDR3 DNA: TGTGCCAGCAGTTCCACAGGGGAGTCTGGAAACACCATATATTTT

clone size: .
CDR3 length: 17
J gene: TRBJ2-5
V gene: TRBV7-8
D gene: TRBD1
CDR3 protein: CASSLVTGQGADETQYF
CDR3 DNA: TGTGCCAGCAGCTTAGTGACTGGGCAGGGGGCCGATGAGACCCAGTACTTC

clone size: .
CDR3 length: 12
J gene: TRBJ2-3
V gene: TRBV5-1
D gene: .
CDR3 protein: CASSPPADTQYF
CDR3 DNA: TGCGCCAGCAGCCCCCCGGCGGATACGCAGTATTTT

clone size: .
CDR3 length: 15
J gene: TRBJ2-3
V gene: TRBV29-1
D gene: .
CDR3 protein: CSASRFAPGQATQYF
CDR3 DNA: TGCAGCGCCTCACGGTTCGCCCCAGGGCAGGCGACGCAGTATTTT

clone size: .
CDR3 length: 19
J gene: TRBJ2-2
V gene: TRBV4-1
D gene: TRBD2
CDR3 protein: CASSQPVRSSGSNPGELFF
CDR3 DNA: TGCGCCAGCAGCCAACCCGTAAGATCTAGCGGGTCCAATCCCGGGGAGCTGTTTTTT

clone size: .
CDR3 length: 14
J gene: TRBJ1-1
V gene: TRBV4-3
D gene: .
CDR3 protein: CASSQDSGGQVAFF
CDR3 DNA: TGCGCCAGCAGCCAAGACTCCGGGGGCCAGGTGGCTTTCTTT

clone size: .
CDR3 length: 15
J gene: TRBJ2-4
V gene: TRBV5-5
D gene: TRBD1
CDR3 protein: CASSLPGTGKNIQYF
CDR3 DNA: TGTGCCAGCAGCTTACCCGGGACAGGGAAAAACATTCAGTACTTC

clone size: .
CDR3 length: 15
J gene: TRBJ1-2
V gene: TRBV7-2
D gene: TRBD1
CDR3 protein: CASSLRMTGVEGYTF
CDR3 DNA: TGTGCCAGCAGCTTAAGGATGACAGGGGTAGAGGGCTACACCTTC

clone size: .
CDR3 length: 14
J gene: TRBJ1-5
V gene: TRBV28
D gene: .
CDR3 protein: CAIQLRQPNQPQHF
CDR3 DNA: TGTGCCATCCAGCTTCGACAGCCGAATCAGCCCCAGCATTTT

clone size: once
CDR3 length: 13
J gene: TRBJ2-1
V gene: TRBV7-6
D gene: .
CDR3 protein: CASSLGTYNEQFF
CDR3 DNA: TGTGCCAGCAGCTTGGGGACCTACAATGAGCAGTTCTTC

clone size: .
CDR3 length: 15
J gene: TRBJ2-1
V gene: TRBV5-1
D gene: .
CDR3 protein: CASSLEEGLYNEQFF
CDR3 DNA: TGCGCCAGCAGCTTGGAAGAGGGCCTATACAATGAGCAGTTCTTC

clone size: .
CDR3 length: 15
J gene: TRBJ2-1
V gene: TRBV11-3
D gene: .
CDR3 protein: CASSLGKSSYNEQFF
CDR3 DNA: TGTGCCAGCAGCTTAGGGAAGAGCTCCTACAATGAGCAGTTCTTC

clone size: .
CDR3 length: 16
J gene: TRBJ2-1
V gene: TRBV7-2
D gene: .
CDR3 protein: CASSPAVLAGGNEQFF
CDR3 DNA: TGTGCCAGCAGCCCAGCGGTACTAGCTGGGGGTAATGAGCAGTTCTTC

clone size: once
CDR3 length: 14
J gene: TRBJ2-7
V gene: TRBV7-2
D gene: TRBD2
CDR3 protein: CASSSSGIPYEQYF
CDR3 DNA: TGTGCCAGCAGCTCCAGCGGGATTCCCTACGAGCAGTACTTC

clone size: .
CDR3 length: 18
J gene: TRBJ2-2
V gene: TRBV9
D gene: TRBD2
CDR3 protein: CASSAVGLLAGGAGELFF
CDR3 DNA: TGTGCCAGCAGCGCGGTTGGATTACTAGCGGGAGGGGCCGGGGAGCTGTTTTTT

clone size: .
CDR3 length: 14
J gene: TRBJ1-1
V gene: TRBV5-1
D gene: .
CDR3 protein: CASSFSTGNTEAFF
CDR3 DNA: TGCGCCAGCAGCTTTTCCACGGGGAACACTGAAGCTTTCTTT